These 19 T cell receptor beta chains share one sample of origin, sequenced in a study of T cell repertoires in cytomegalovirus infection (dated by TCRdb to between 2018 and 2020). The treatment or condition label here, explained by the study, means: in vitro stimulation with specific CMV peptide epitopes to enrich CMV-specific T cells. Sequencing instrument: Illumina HiSeq 1500. TCRdb ran its own pipeline on the public reads, namely fastp trimming at Q25 and MiXCR clone calling, and kept in-frame beta chains. Rows with one shared CDR3 protein collapse into an entry with the most common genes and DNA. The sample includes 700,000 to 850,000 distinct CDR3 sequences, with around a third observed a single time. The ten largest clones capture approximately 13% of the sample. Their target antigens are unknown. The material sequenced was cultured CD8+ T cells from PBMCs, taken from culture after CMV antigen stimulation. Source of these receptors: a human donor in good health (CMV status not recorded). Some clones in this sample may be carry-over from other donors' samples.

This clonotype was detected only a few times. The junction departs from germline at one end; a sequencing error may be responsible. The chain has TRBV13 and TRBJ1-6; D is uncertain. CDR3 length: 15 amino acids. Germline CDR1 is PRHDT and CDR2 is FYEKMQ (reference sequence). CDR3 DNA: TGTGCCAGCAGCCTAGGTGGCAGGACTAATTCACCCCTCCACTTT. The encoded protein is CASSLGGRTNSPLHF.

The rearrangement uses TRBV24-1 and TRBJ2-1; the D gene is possibly TRBD2 (5 bases). CDR3 length: 12 residues. Trimming cost V 2 bases and J 9 bases, with 7 bases left between them. CDR1 and CDR2 (germline): KGHDR, SFDVKD. The CDR3 loop is CATSDWAGEQFF. The DNA of the CDR3 is TGTGCCACCAGTGATTGGGCGGGTGAGCAGTTCTTC.

This clonotype has a single count. The chain recombines TRBV7-1 with TRBJ2-1, with D tentatively TRBD2 (5 bases). TRBV7-1 falls under the ORF class, with uncertain function. With 3 bases removed from V and 7 bases from J, the gap between germline ends came to 16 bases. This CDR3 is built from 15 residues. In DNA form, the CDR3 reads TGTGCCAGCAGCTCCCCGAGGGCTAGTATAAATGAGCAGTTCTTC. This gives the protein CASSSPRASINEQFF.

The V call is TRBV15, the J call TRBJ2-1; D remains ambiguous. This CDR3 has 13 amino acids. Germline CDR1 and CDR2: LNHNV and YYDKDF (reference sequence). V was shortened by 0 bases and J by 8 bases, with 8 bases between the two germline ends. DNA of the CDR3: TGTGCCACCAGCAGAGAGGGAATCGATGAGCAGTTCTTC. It translates to CATSREGIDEQFF. The whole variable domain, filled in from reference TRBV15 and TRBJ2-1, reads DAMVIQNPRYQVTQFGKPVTLSCSQTLNHNVMYWYQQKSSQAPKLLFHYYDKDFNNEADTPDNFQSRRPNTSFCFLDIRSPGLGDTAMYLCATSREGIDEQFFGPGTRLTVL.

This clonotype was picked up a small number of times. This chain links TRBV11-3 with TRBJ2-1, with D possibly being TRBD2 (7 bases). The CDR3 consists of 17 residues. In germline, CDR1 is SGHNT, CDR2 YENEEA. V gave up 0 bases and J gave up 5 bases, with 17 bases separating them. Here the CDR3 reads CASSLDGLGGANNEQFF. CDR3 DNA: TGTGCCAGCAGCTTAGATGGTCTGGGGGGGGCCAACAATGAGCAGTTCTTC.

The chain uses TRBV5-1 and TRBJ1-2; unclear D gene. CDR1 and CDR2 from the germline V gene are SGHRS and YFSETQ. CDR3 length: 19 residues. Trimming removed 0 bases at V and 2 bases at J, with 23 bases between. CDR3 in amino acids: CASSLVIGYDRETNYGYTF. The CDR3 DNA sequence: TGCGCCAGCAGCTTGGTTATTGGTTACGATCGCGAGACAAACTATGGCTACACCTTC.

The chain uses TRBV7-6 and TRBJ2-5, with no clear D. CDR1 is SGHVS and CDR2 is FNYEAQ in the germline V gene. Trimming shortened V by 5 bases and J by 1 base, and 8 bases separated the two germline ends. CDR3 length equals 13 residues. In DNA form, the CDR3 reads TGTGCCAGCAGCCACATAAGCCAAGAGACCCAGTACTTC. Translating it yields CASSHISQETQYF.

This sequence joins TRBV12-3 or TRBV12-4 and TRBJ2-3, with 7 positions matching TRBD1. The CDR3 extends over 16 amino acids. The trim removed 5 bases at V and 6 bases at J, leaving 14 bases unmatched. This chain's CDR3 is CASSAPGTELRDTQYF. In nucleotides, the CDR3 is TGTGCCAGCAGTGCACCCGGGACAGAGCTGCGGGATACGCAGTATTTT.

Ten or more counts support this clonotype. This chain links TRBV7-8 with TRBJ1-6; a possible D gene is TRBD1 (5 bases). From germline, CDR1 is SGHVS and CDR2 FQNEAQ. Between the trimmed V and J ends, which lost 3 bases and 5 bases, there was a span of 17 bases. The CDR3 has 17 amino acids. CDR3 loop: CASSLGVVGRNNSPLHF. In DNA, the CDR3 is TGTGCCAGCAGCTTGGGAGTCGTGGGGCGCAATAATTCACCCCTCCACTTT.

V and J are TRBV6-2 or TRBV6-3 and TRBJ1-1; TRBD1 matches 9 bases. Germline values: CDR1 MNHEY, CDR2 SVGEGT. The CDR3 is 14 residues long. J was trimmed by 5 bases and V by 2 bases; bases with no gene match: 3. The CDR3 here is CASSYTDRGTEAFF. CDR3 bases: TGTGCCAGCAGTTACACCGACAGGGGGACTGAAGCTTTCTTT.

This CDR3 reads CATISIRNTEAFF. The CDR3, as DNA: TGTGCCACCATTTCTATCCGGAACACTGAAGCTTTCTTT. The gene calls are TRBV15 and TRBJ1-1; D gene ambiguous. Trimming took off 7 bases at V and 1 base at J, with 10 bases between the two ends. The CDR3 has 13 amino acids. Germline values: CDR1 LNHNV, CDR2 YYDKDF (reference sequence).

This chain joins TRBV19 and TRBJ1-5; D is uncertain. This CDR3 is built from 17 residues. Trimming stripped 3 bases from V and 0 bases from J, with 15 bases between. Germline V gives CDR1 LNHDA, CDR2 SQIVND (reference sequence). DNA for the CDR3: TGTGCCAGTAGTATCGTAGAGGGCGGACGTAGCAATCAGCCCCAGCATTTT. Translating gives CASSIVEGGRSNQPQHF.

The chain recombines TRBV28 with TRBJ1-2, with 9 positions matching TRBD1. After removal of 10 bases from V and 8 bases from J, the junction contained 8 bases not matched to a gene. The germline V gene encodes CDR1 MDHEN and CDR2 SYDVKM. The CDR3 totals 12 residues. CDR3 sequence: CATQQGARGYTF. In DNA, the CDR3 is TGTGCCACACAACAGGGGGCCAGGGGCTACACCTTC.

The V gene is TRBV19, the J gene TRBJ1-5, with TRBD1 identical over 7 bases. V shed 2 bases, J shed 5 bases, and the junction held 3 bases outside the gene matches. Per germline, CDR1 LNHDA and CDR2 SQIVND (reference sequence). CDR3 length equals 14 residues. CDR3 amino acids: CASSIKRGHQPQHF. CDR3 DNA sequence: TGTGCCAGTAGTATAAAGAGGGGGCATCAGCCCCAGCATTTT.

The rearrangement links TRBV12-3 or TRBV12-4 to TRBJ1-2; D is possibly TRBD1 (5 bases). The CDR3 extends over 14 amino acids. Trimming took off 5 bases at V and 8 bases at J, with 18 bases between the two ends. Written as DNA, the CDR3 is TGTGCCAGCAGTCCAGCTTCCGACGGGGGAGGCTACACCTTC. Its translation is CASSPASDGGGYTF.

The J gene is TRBJ2-2, the V gene TRBV12-3 or TRBV12-4; D not resolved. V was trimmed by 3 bases and J by 8 bases, leaving 7 bases between them. The CDR3 runs to 12 residues. CDR3 DNA sequence: TGTGCCAGCAGTTTTAACCGTGGGGAGCTGTTTTTT. As protein: CASSFNRGELFF.

This clonotype occurred many times. This CDR3 reads CASSLGLTDTEAFF. The CDR3 DNA is TGTGCCAGCAGCTTAGGTTTAACGGACACTGAAGCTTTCTTT. V is TRBV11-3 and J is TRBJ1-1; no clear D gene. V was clipped by 1 base and J by 3 bases, with 9 bases between them. The germline V gene has CDR1 SGHNT and CDR2 YENEEA. CDR3 length: 14 amino acids.

V gene TRBV7-9 combines with J gene TRBJ2-1, with 8 bases aligning to TRBD1. Germline V gene sequence: CDR1 SEHNR, CDR2 FQNEAQ (reference sequence). With V trimmed by 5 bases and J by 0 bases, 6 bases remained unmatched. This CDR3 is 16 amino acids long. The CDR3 nucleotides read TGTGCCAGCAGCGGGGGGACAGGCAGCTCCTACAATGAGCAGTTCTTC. This codes for CASSGGTGSSYNEQFF.

V is TRBV7-9 and J is TRBJ2-6, with D perhaps assigned TRBD1 or TRBD2 (5 bases each). Germline V gene data show CDR1 as SEHNR and CDR2 as FQNEAQ (reference sequence). The CDR3 sequence is 21 residues long. Trimming stripped 0 bases from V and 0 bases from J, with 21 bases between. The CDR3 protein is CASSLASGTPQRPSGANVLTF. The CDR3 DNA reads TGTGCCAGCAGCTTAGCGTCCGGGACCCCTCAACGACCCTCTGGGGCCAACGTCCTGACTTTC.